The 7 T cell receptor beta chains below come from one sample, sequenced in a study of T-cell reconstitution after alpha-beta-depleted transplantation in children. Unique molecular identifiers were used to barcode this TCRbeta library. TCRdb re-analysed the PCR reads in MiXCR, keeping a single row per CDR3 protein. The table records approximately 210,000 distinct CDR3 sequences, 13% to 15% of them present only once. The sequenced sample was PBMCs from the stem cell graft donor, obtained from the stem cell graft. These receptors were obtained from a human donor who donated a stem cell graft to a child with acute lymphoblastic leukemia.

Many counts were recorded for this clonotype. The chain has TRBV20-1 and TRBJ2-7; D perhaps matches TRBD1 (6 bases). CDR1 is DFQATT and CDR2 is SNEGSKA in the germline V gene (reference sequence). The CDR3 is 13 amino acids. Trimming pared 3 bases from V and 6 bases from J, leaving 15 bases between. The CDR3 DNA follows: TGCAGTGCTAGTCACAGGGTTCTCCGCGAGCAGTACTTC. This gives the protein CSASHRVLREQYF.

The sample holds many counts of this clonotype. The chain joins TRBV5-1 to TRBJ2-1; a possible D gene is TRBD1 (5 bases). Germline values: CDR1 SGHRS, CDR2 YFSETQ. This CDR3 contains 15 residues. The V end was cut by 4 bases, the J end by 2 bases, with 13 bases between. For the CDR3, the DNA is TGCGCCAGCAGCCCACAGGATGCCACCTACAATGAGCAGTTCTTC. It translates to CASSPQDATYNEQFF.

This clonotype was observed a handful of times. The J gene is TRBJ1-2, the V gene TRBV20-1, with D perhaps matching TRBD1 (5 bases). Germline CDR1 reads DFQATT; CDR2 reads SNEGSKA (reference sequence). The CDR3 contains 15 residues. The V end lost 0 bases, the J end lost 7 bases, and 18 bases lay between the germline ends. CDR3 residues: CSAREGVPGVRGYTF. Here the CDR3 DNA reads TGCAGTGCTAGAGAAGGGGTTCCGGGAGTCCGTGGCTACACCTTC.

This clonotype was detected many times. The gene calls are TRBV29-1 and TRBJ2-3, with 13 bases aligning to TRBD2. CDR1 and CDR2 from the germline V gene are SQVTM and ANQGSEA. The junction had 10 bases not matched to a gene; V was cut back by 4 bases and J by 6 bases. The CDR3 extends over 16 amino acids. CDR3 residues: CSVAGLAGVGLDTQYF. The CDR3 DNA reads as TGCAGCGTTGCCGGACTAGCGGGAGTAGGGTTGGATACGCAGTATTTT.

This clonotype was found many times. The chain recombines TRBV29-1 with TRBJ2-3; the D gene is possibly TRBD2 (7 bases). This CDR3 is built from 13 residues. With 1 base removed from V and 6 bases from J, the gap between germline ends came to 11 bases. The germline CDR1 and CDR2 sequences are SQVTM and ANQGSEA. The CDR3 region has the DNA TGCAGCGTTGAAGCGGGGGGCGGCGATACGCAGTATTTT. Translation gives CSVEAGGGDTQYF.

At least ten counts were recorded for this clonotype. The chain uses TRBV20-1 and TRBJ1-5; 8 nucleotides agree with TRBD1. CDR3 length: 15 amino acids. Trimming at V came to 6 bases and at J to 2 bases, leaving 9 bases not matched to a gene. From germline, CDR1 is DFQATT and CDR2 SNEGSKA (reference sequence). The CDR3 loop is CSAKDRAYGNQPQHF. For the CDR3, the DNA is TGCAGTGCCAAGGACAGGGCGTACGGCAATCAGCCCCAGCATTTT.

Many counts were recorded for this clonotype. This chain joins TRBV12-3 or TRBV12-4 and TRBJ1-2; 8 bases match TRBD1. Trimming took 6 bases from V and 8 from J; bases not matched to a gene: 17. The length of the CDR3 is 16 residues. CDR3 DNA: TGTGCCAGCAGCCTTCGTCGGCCAGGGGGCAGGGAAGGCTACACCTTC. Translated: CASSLRRPGGREGYTF.